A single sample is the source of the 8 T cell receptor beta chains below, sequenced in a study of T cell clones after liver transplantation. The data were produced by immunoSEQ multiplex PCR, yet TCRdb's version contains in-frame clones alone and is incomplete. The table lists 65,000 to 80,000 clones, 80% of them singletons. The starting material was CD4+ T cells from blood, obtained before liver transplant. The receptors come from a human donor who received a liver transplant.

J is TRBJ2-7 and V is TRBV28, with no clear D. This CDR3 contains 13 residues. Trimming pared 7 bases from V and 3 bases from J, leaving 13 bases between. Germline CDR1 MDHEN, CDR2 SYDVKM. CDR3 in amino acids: CASKFGGYYEQYF. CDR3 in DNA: TGTGCCAGCAAGTTTGGCGGATACTACGAGCAGTACTTC.

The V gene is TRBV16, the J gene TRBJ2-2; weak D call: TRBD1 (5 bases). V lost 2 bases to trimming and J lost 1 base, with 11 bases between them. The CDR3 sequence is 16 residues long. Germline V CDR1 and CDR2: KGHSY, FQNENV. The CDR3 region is CASSQQAGQNTGELFF. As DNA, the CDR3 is TGTGCCAGCAGCCAACAGGCCGGACAGAACACCGGGGAGCTGTTTTTT.

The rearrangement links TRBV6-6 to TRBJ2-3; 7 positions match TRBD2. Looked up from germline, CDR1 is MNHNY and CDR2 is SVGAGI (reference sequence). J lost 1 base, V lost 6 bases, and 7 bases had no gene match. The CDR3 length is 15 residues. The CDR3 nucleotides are TGTGCCAGCAGGGTCGCTAGCGGTCGCACAGATACGCAGTATTTT. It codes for CASRVASGRTDTQYF.

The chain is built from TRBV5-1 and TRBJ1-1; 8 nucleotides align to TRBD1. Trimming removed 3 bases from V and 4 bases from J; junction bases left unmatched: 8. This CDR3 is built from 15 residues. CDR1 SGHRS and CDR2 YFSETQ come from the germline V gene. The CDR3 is CASSSTGDGSTEAFF. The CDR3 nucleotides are TGCGCCAGCAGCTCGACAGGGGACGGTTCCACTGAAGCTTTCTTT.

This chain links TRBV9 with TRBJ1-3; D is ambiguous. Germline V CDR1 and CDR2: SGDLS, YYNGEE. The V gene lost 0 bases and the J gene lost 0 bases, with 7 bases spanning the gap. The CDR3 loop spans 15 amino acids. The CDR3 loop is CASSVGEFSGNTIYF. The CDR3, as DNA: TGTGCCAGCAGCGTAGGGGAGTTCTCTGGAAACACCATATATTTT.

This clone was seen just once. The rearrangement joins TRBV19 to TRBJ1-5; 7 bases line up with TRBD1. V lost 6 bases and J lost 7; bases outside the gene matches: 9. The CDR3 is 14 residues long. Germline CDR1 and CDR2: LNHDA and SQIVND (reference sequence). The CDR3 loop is CASRWTGTGQPQHF. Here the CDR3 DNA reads TGTGCCAGTAGGTGGACAGGAACGGGACAGCCCCAGCATTTT.

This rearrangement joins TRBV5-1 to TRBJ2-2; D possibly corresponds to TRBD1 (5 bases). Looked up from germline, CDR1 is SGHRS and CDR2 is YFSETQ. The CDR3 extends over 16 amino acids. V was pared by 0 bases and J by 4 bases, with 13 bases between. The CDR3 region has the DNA TGCGCCAGCAGCTTGGGCCAGGACACCTTCACCGGGGAGCTGTTTTTT. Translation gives CASSLGQDTFTGELFF. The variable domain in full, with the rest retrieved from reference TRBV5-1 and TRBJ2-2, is KAGVTQTPRYLIKTRGQQVTLSCSPISGHRSVSWYQQTPGQGLQFLFEYFSETQRNKGNFPGRFSGRQFSNSRSEMNVSTLELGDSALYLCASSLGQDTFTGELFFGEGSRLTVL.

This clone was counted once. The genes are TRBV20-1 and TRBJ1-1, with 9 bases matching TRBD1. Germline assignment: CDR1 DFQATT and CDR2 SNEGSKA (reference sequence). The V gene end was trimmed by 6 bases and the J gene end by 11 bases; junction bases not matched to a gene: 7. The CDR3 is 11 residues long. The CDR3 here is CSARRQGDAFF. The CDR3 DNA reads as TGCAGTGCGAGGAGACAGGGGGATGCTTTCTTT.